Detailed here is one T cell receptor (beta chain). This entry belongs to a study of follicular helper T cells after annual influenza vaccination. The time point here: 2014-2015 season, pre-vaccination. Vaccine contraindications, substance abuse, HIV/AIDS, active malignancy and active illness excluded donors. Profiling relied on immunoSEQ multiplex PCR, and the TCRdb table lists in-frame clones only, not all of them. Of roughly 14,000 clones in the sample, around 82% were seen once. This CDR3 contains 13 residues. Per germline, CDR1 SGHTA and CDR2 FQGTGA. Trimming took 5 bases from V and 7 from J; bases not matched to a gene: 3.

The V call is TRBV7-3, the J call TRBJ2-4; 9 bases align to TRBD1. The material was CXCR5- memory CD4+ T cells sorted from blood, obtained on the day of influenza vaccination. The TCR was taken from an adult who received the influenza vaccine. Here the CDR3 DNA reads TGTGCCAGCAGCCCGACAGGGGGTAACATTCAGTACTTC. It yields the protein CASSPTGGNIQYF.